The 15 T cell receptor beta chains listed next were all sequenced from one sample in a study of control samples from healthy donors and cancer patients. Data came from immunoSEQ multiplex PCR; TCRdb stores just in-frame clones and leaves some out. Altogether about 120,000 clones are present, more than 70% being singletons, with the ten largest covering less than 3.5%. The sample was blood. These receptors originate from a man between 40 and 49 years old in good health.

J is TRBJ1-1 and V is TRBV2; 7 nucleotides line up with TRBD1. With 5 bases clipped from V and 1 base from J, the junction kept 1 base outside the gene matches. CDR3 size: 13 residues. Germline CDR1 and CDR2: SNHLY and FYNNEI. CDR3 DNA sequence: TGTGCCAGCAGTCGGACAGGGAACACTGAAGCTTTCTTT. Its protein product is CASSRTGNTEAFF.

V usage is TRBV30 and J usage is TRBJ1-2; maybe TRBD1 (5 bases). V lost 1 base, J lost 4 bases, and 16 bases lay in between. CDR1 and CDR2 (germline): GTSNPN, SVGIG (reference sequence). This CDR3 has 15 amino acids. Here the CDR3 DNA reads TGTGCCTGGAGTGCGGGACCTCCTGGGGGCTATGGCTACACCTTC. Residues: CAWSAGPPGGYGYTF.

The chain recombines TRBV6-6 with TRBJ1-2, with 7 nucleotides matching TRBD1. The length of the CDR3 is 17 residues. The V segment lost 5 bases and the J segment 0 bases; nucleotides outside the gene matches: 12. Per germline, CDR1 MNHNY and CDR2 SVGAGI (reference sequence). CDR3 in DNA: TGTGCCAGCAGTCAATATGTCGGGACAGACTCTAACTATGGCTACACCTTC. Protein: CASSQYVGTDSNYGYTF.

The rearrangement joins TRBV9 to TRBJ2-3, with 10 nucleotides matching TRBD2. The CDR3 sequence is 15 residues long. In germline, CDR1 is SGDLS, CDR2 YYNGEE. The V and J ends lost 1 base and 3 bases, in that order; junction bases with no gene match: 2. In nucleotides, the CDR3 is TGTGCCAGCAGCGTAAGCGGGGGGGCAACAGATACGCAGTATTTT. Residues: CASSVSGGATDTQYF.

The count of this clone is one. The chain carries TRBV19 and TRBJ1-2; the D gene is possibly TRBD1 (6 bases). V lost 8 bases and J lost 8, with 18 bases in between. CDR3 size: 13 residues. Per the germline V gene, CDR1 is LNHDA and CDR2 is SQIVND (reference sequence). This CDR3 is CASWPGGRYGYTF. The CDR3 DNA follows: TGTGCCAGTTGGCCCGGGGGGCGTTACGGCTACACCTTC.

This clone was seen a single time. The rearrangement uses TRBV28 and TRBJ1-1, with D hard to call. Germline loops: CDR1 MDHEN, CDR2 SYDVKM. CDR3 length equals 15 residues. V lost 2 bases and J 2 bases, leaving 12 bases between the germline ends. Written as DNA, the CDR3 is TGTGCCAGCAGTTTAATAGGCCCTTCAAACACTGAAGCTTTCTTT. This translates into CASSLIGPSNTEAFF.

The J gene is TRBJ1-2, the V gene TRBV2; TRBD1 matches 8 bases. Germline CDR1 and CDR2: SNHLY and FYNNEI. Trimming cost V 4 bases and J 2 bases; bases outside gene matches: 9. The CDR3 is made up of 16 amino acids. CDR3 sequence reads: CASSGRDRGENYGYTF. In DNA, the CDR3 is TGTGCCAGCAGTGGAAGAGACAGGGGCGAGAACTATGGCTACACCTTC.

This sequence joins TRBV5-6 and TRBJ1-1; D call uncertain. The CDR3 sequence is 13 residues long. Trimming removed 2 bases at V and 6 bases at J, with 11 bases between. Germline CDR1 is SGHDT and CDR2 is YYEEEE. CDR3 sequence: CASSFVGNSEAFF. CDR3 in DNA: TGTGCCAGCAGCTTTGTGGGTAATTCTGAAGCTTTCTTT.

The chain has TRBV9 and TRBJ2-2; D not certain. Germline V lookup: CDR1 SGDLS, CDR2 YYNGEE. This CDR3 has 15 residues. V was pared by 0 bases and J by 4 bases, with 10 bases between. For the CDR3, the DNA is TGTGCCAGCAGCGTAGAGGTTATACCCACCGGGGAGCTGTTTTTT. As protein: CASSVEVIPTGELFF.

The chain links TRBV9 to TRBJ2-2; D is unclear. CDR3 size: 13 residues. Germline V lookup: CDR1 SGDLS, CDR2 YYNGEE. With 4 bases removed from V and 6 bases from J, the gap between germline ends came to 10 bases. The CDR3 sequence is CASSLRVAGELFF. CDR3 coding DNA: TGTGCCAGCAGCTTAAGGGTAGCCGGGGAGCTGTTTTTT.

V is TRBV24-1 and J is TRBJ1-5; 7 positions agree with TRBD1. Trimming took 5 bases from V and 7 from J; bases not matched to a gene: 10. From germline, CDR1 is KGHDR and CDR2 SFDVKD. This CDR3 comprises 15 residues. In DNA, the CDR3 is TGTGCCACCAGTGTCGCCGGGACAGTTGACCAGCCCCAGCATTTT. Amino acids: CATSVAGTVDQPQHF.

This chain joins TRBV5-1 and TRBJ1-3; no clear D. Between the trimmed V and J ends, which lost 3 bases and 0 bases, there was a span of 10 bases. CDR1 and CDR2 (germline): SGHRS, YFSETQ. The CDR3 runs to 15 residues. The CDR3 nucleotides are TGCGCCAGCAGCTCTGACACCCACTCTGGAAACACCATATATTTT. Residues: CASSSDTHSGNTIYF.

The genes are TRBV24-1 and TRBJ2-1, with a possible D match to TRBD1 (5 bases). This CDR3 has 15 amino acids. The germline V and J ends were trimmed by 0 bases and 7 bases, with 12 bases remaining between them. The germline V gene has CDR1 KGHDR and CDR2 SFDVKD. CDR3 sequence: CATSDLVMGRNEQFF. In DNA form, the CDR3 reads TGTGCCACCAGTGATTTGGTCATGGGGCGGAATGAGCAGTTCTTC.

This rearrangement joins TRBV18 to TRBJ1-2, with 8 bases matching TRBD1. This CDR3 is 14 amino acids long. CDR1 KGHSH and CDR2 LQKENI come from the germline V gene. V trimming: 5 bases; J trimming: 3 bases; junction bases outside the gene matches: 5. DNA for the CDR3: TGTGCCAGCTCAGCGACAGGGGACCACTATGGCTACACCTTC. Translated: CASSATGDHYGYTF.

The V call is TRBV7-3, the J call TRBJ2-6; the match to TRBD1 covers 8 bases. Germline V gene lookup returns CDR1 SGHTA and CDR2 FQGTGA. With V trimmed by 2 bases and J by 4 bases, 4 bases remained unmatched. The CDR3 extends over 16 amino acids. The CDR3 bases are TGTGCCAGCAGCTTAGGGACAGGCGCAGGGGCCAACGTCCTGACTTTC. It codes for CASSLGTGAGANVLTF.